Listed below are T cell receptor beta chains from one sample, sequenced in a study of T cells in Graves' hyperthyroidism and ophthalmopathy. TCRdb redid the calling of the multiplex PCR reads with MiXCR, one entry per CDR3 protein. The sample has roughly 180,000 distinct CDR3 sequences, around 8.9% seen once. Source material: blood. The origin of the receptors is a woman between 18 and 29 years old with Graves' hyperthyroidism that later progressed to Graves' ophthalmopathy. Each CDR3 is given with its conserved first and last residue. The D gene is left open where the match is weak. Expanded clones are given a class, and other clones once, few, many or no size at all.

clone size	CDR3 length	V gene	D gene	J gene	CDR3 protein	CDR3 DNA
many	14	TRBV19	TRBD1	TRBJ1-5	CASKRGQNNQPQHF	TGTGCCAGTAAAAGGGGACAGAACAATCAGCCCCAGCATTTT
many	17	TRBV27	TRBD2	TRBJ2-1	CAFPGPARASGDLEQFF	TGTGCCTTTCCCGGGCCGGCGCGGGCTAGCGGGGACTTAGAGCAGTTCTTC
many	14	TRBV7-3	-	TRBJ2-7	CASSLSGDSYEQYF	TGTGCCAGCAGCTTATCAGGGGACTCCTACGAGCAGTACTTC
many	12	TRBV29-1	-	TRBJ1-1	CSVQQGNTEAFF	TGCAGCGTCCAACAGGGGAACACTGAAGCTTTCTTT
-	18	TRBV7-9	-	TRBJ1-3	CASSLVSPKTGSGNTIYF	TGTGCCAGCAGCTTAGTATCCCCTAAGACAGGCTCTGGAAACACCATATATTTT
many	12	TRBV15	-	TRBJ2-5	CATSRVLETQYF	TGTGCCACCAGCAGAGTTTTGGAGACCCAGTACTTC
-	16	TRBV5-8	TRBD1	TRBJ2-5	CASSYGTANYGETQYF	TGTGCCAGCAGCTACGGGACAGCAAACTACGGGGAGACCCAGTACTTC
many	15	TRBV27	-	TRBJ2-1	CASRPTFGEYNEQFF	TGTGCCAGCAGACCGACCTTTGGCGAGTACAATGAGCAGTTCTTC
many	13	TRBV12-3/TRBV12-4	-	TRBJ1-2	CASSLGGALGYTF	TGTGCCAGCAGTTTAGGGGGGGCGCTCGGCTACACCTTC
-	13	TRBV12-3/TRBV12-4	-	TRBJ2-5	CASSLEGWETQYF	TGTGCCAGCAGCCTGGAGGGATGGGAGACCCAGTACTTC
many	13	TRBV29-1	-	TRBJ1-2	CSVEGRGIYGYTF	TGCAGCGTTGAGGGACGGGGGATCTATGGCTACACCTTC
many	14	TRBV9	-	TRBJ1-1	CASSVVSGDPEAFF	TGTGCCAGCAGCGTAGTCTCAGGGGACCCCGAAGCTTTCTTT
many	12	TRBV3-1	-	TRBJ1-6	CASSQVNSPLHF	TGTGCCAGCAGCCAAGTGAATTCACCCCTCCACTTT
many	16	TRBV9	-	TRBJ2-3	CASSVSAGISTDTQYF	TGTGCCAGCAGCGTTTCTGCGGGTATTAGCACAGATACGCAGTATTTT
many	18	TRBV7-2	TRBD2	TRBJ2-1	CASSPRTSGSAPLNEQFF	TGTGCCAGCAGCCCTCGGACTAGCGGGAGCGCCCCCCTCAATGAGCAGTTCTTC
-	16	TRBV4-2	TRBD2	TRBJ2-5	CASSQKRAGGEETQYF	TGTGCCAGCAGCCAAAAAAGGGCGGGGGGGGAAGAGACCCAGTACTTC
many	18	TRBV6-1	TRBD2	TRBJ2-7	CASSDLAGGLGGRDEQYF	TGTGCCAGCAGTGATTTGGCGGGAGGGCTAGGGGGGAGAGACGAGCAGTACTTC
many	13	TRBV10-3	-	TRBJ2-5	CAISDGTGETQYF	TGTGCCATCAGTGACGGTACGGGAGAGACCCAGTACTTC
many	14	TRBV19	-	TRBJ1-2	CASSTLTGLYGYTF	TGTGCCAGTAGTACCCTGACAGGACTCTATGGCTACACCTTC
-	18	TRBV3-1	-	TRBJ1-3	CASSQEFVRPVSGNTIYF	TGTGCCAGCAGCCAAGAATTCGTCAGGCCCGTCTCTGGAAACACCATATATTTT
-	17	TRBV29-1	TRBD1	TRBJ2-3	CSVEDRDRGPSTDTQYF	TGCAGCGTTGAAGATCGGGACAGGGGCCCTAGCACAGATACGCAGTATTTT
many	14	TRBV2	TRBD1	TRBJ2-7	CASKTGQAIYEQYF	TGTGCCAGCAAGACGGGACAGGCGATCTACGAGCAGTACTTC
-	15	TRBV28	-	TRBJ2-6	CASSLHDSGANVLTF	TGTGCCAGCAGCCTACACGACTCTGGGGCCAACGTCCTGACTTTC
-	14	TRBV5-1	-	TRBJ2-5	CASSLGTDRETQYF	TGCGCCAGCAGCTTGGGTACGGACCGGGAGACCCAGTACTTC
many	14	TRBV20-1	-	TRBJ2-5	CSARDLRNVETQYF	TGCAGTGCTAGAGACCTACGTAATGTAGAGACCCAGTACTTC
few	15	TRBV7-3	TRBD2	TRBJ2-2	CASSLLAGGSGELFF	TGTGCCAGCAGCTTACTAGCGGGAGGTTCCGGGGAGCTGTTTTTT
many	11	TRBV13	-	TRBJ2-7	CASSSEDEQYF	TGTGCCAGCAGCTCTGAAGACGAGCAGTACTTC
few	13	TRBV6-1	-	TRBJ2-2	CASSGGFTGELFF	TGTGCCAGCAGTGGGGGGTTCACCGGGGAGCTGTTTTTT
many	13	TRBV29-1	TRBD1	TRBJ2-7	CSVQGQGGYEQYF	TGCAGCGTCCAAGGACAGGGAGGCTACGAGCAGTACTTC
many	14	TRBV28	-	TRBJ2-3	CASSFEGGTDTQYF	TGTGCCAGCAGTTTTGAGGGAGGTACAGATACGCAGTATTTT
few	15	TRBV4-1	TRBD1	TRBJ1-5	CASSGQGASNQPQHF	TGCGCCAGCAGCGGGCAGGGGGCGAGCAATCAGCCCCAGCATTTT
many	16	TRBV7-9	-	TRBJ1-4	CASSLVSGRGLEKLFF	TGTGCCAGCAGCTTAGTGTCGGGCAGGGGCCTTGAAAAACTGTTTTTT
many	13	TRBV30	-	TRBJ1-1	CAWSAGMNTEAFF	TGTGCCTGGAGTGCAGGCATGAACACTGAAGCTTTCTTT
many	14	TRBV6-1	TRBD2	TRBJ2-1	CASSSSGDYNEQFF	TGTGCCAGCAGTTCTAGCGGGGACTACAATGAGCAGTTCTTC
once	16	TRBV4-1	TRBD2	TRBJ2-5	CASSQATSGGDETQHF	TGCGCCAGCAGCCAAGCTACTAGCGGGGGGGATGAGACCCAGCACTTC
many	14	TRBV29-1	-	TRBJ1-1	CSVGEGFNFAEAFF	TGCAGCGTTGGGGAGGGGTTTAACTTTGCTGAAGCTTTCTTT
-	15	TRBV5-1	TRBD2	TRBJ2-5	CASSFALAEAETQYF	TGCGCCAGCAGCTTCGCACTAGCGGAAGCAGAGACCCAGTACTTC
many	13	TRBV6-4	-	TRBJ1-5	CASRGHNNQPQHF	TGTGCCAGCAGAGGACATAACAATCAGCCCCAGCATTTT
-	16	TRBV4-1	TRBD1	TRBJ1-1	CASSQSHRGGSTEAFF	TGCGCCAGCAGCCAATCGCACAGGGGAGGGAGCACTGAAGCTTTCTTT
many	14	TRBV7-9	-	TRBJ2-1	CASSSEVGPGEQFF	TGTGCCAGCAGCTCGGAGGTTGGGCCGGGGGAGCAGTTCTTC
few	16	TRBV4-1	-	TRBJ1-3	CASATGQSLLGNTIYF	TGCGCCAGCGCCACCGGACAGTCCTTACTTGGAAACACCATATATTTT
-	15	TRBV6-1	TRBD1	TRBJ1-5	CASSTGGGFRQPQHF	TGTGCCAGCAGTACAGGGGGCGGATTCCGTCAGCCCCAGCATTTT
once	11	TRBV19	-	TRBJ2-2	CASGEAGQLFF	TGTGCCAGTGGGGAGGCGGGGCAGCTGTTTTTT
-	18	TRBV6-1	-	TRBJ1-5	CASSGFGEWGAGNQPQHF	TGTGCCAGCAGTGGGTTTGGTGAGTGGGGGGCAGGCAATCAGCCCCAGCATTTT
few	14	TRBV5-6	-	TRBJ2-7	CASSLTDDGYEQYF	TGTGCCAGCAGCTTGACAGACGACGGGTACGAGCAGTACTTC
-	15	TRBV30	TRBD1	TRBJ2-3	CAWSVGQGRIDTQYF	TGTGCCTGGAGTGTTGGACAGGGCAGAATAGATACGCAGTATTTT
-	16	TRBV3-1	-	TRBJ2-2	CASSQRTTTNTGELFF	TGTGCCAGCAGCCAACGGACTACGACGAACACCGGGGAGCTGTTTTTT
many	16	TRBV19	TRBD2	TRBJ2-1	CASSITLAGGYNEQFF	TGTGCCAGTAGTATAACCCTAGCGGGGGGCTACAATGAGCAGTTCTTC